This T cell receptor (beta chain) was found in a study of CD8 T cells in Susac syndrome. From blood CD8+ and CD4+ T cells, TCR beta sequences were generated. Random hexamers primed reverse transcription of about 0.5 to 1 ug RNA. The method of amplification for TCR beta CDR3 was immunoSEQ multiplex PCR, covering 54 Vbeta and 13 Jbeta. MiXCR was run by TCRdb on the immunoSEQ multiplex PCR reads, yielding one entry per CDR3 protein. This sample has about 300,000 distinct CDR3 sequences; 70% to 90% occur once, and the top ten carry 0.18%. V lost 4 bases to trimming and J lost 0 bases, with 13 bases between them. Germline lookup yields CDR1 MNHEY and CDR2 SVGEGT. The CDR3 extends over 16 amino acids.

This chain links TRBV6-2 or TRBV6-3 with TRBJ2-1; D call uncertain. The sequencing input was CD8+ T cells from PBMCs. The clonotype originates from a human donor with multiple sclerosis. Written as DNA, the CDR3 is TGTGCCAGCAGTTCTCCATCACTGAGCTCCTACAATGAGCAGTTCTTC. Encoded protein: CASSSPSLSSYNEQFF.